The source of this T cell receptor (beta chain) is a study of early stage breast cancer tumors. Study as a whole: Of some 17 invasive breast tumors, approximately 11 were hormone receptor-positive, HER2-negative.

Details on this clone: Its antigen is unknown.

The protocol was immunoSEQ multiplex PCR, while the TCRdb copy is restricted to in-frame clones and leaves out a portion. The data contain around 30,000 clones, 70% to 75% of them singletons. Study-level findings and limits: Commonly generated sequences made up most enriched TCRB sequences shared between patients.

The receptor was isolated from a person aged 30 to 39 with breast cancer. Sample: breast tumor tissue.

DNA of the CDR3: TGTGCCAGCAGTTACGGGGGCACTAACTATGGCTACACCTTC. Protein: CASSYGGTNYGYTF. The rearrangement uses TRBV6-6 and TRBJ1-2; tentatively, D is TRBD1 (6 bases). V lost 2 bases and J lost 0, with 7 bases in between. This CDR3 region has 14 residues. Germline V gene sequence: CDR1 MNHNY, CDR2 SVGAGI (reference sequence).